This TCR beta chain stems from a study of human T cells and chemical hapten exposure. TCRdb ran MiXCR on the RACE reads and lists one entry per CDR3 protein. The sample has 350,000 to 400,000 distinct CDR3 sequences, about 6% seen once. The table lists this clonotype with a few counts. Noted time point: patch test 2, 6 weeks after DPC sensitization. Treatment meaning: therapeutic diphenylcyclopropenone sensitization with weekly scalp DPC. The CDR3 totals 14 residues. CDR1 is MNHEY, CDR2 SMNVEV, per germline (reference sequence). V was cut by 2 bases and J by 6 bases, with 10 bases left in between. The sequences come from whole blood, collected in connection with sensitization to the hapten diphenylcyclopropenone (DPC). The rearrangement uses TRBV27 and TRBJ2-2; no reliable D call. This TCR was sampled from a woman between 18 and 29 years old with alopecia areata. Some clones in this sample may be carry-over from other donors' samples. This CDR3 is CASSLLSGPGELFF. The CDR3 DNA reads TGTGCCAGCAGTTTACTTTCCGGACCCGGGGAGCTGTTTTTT.